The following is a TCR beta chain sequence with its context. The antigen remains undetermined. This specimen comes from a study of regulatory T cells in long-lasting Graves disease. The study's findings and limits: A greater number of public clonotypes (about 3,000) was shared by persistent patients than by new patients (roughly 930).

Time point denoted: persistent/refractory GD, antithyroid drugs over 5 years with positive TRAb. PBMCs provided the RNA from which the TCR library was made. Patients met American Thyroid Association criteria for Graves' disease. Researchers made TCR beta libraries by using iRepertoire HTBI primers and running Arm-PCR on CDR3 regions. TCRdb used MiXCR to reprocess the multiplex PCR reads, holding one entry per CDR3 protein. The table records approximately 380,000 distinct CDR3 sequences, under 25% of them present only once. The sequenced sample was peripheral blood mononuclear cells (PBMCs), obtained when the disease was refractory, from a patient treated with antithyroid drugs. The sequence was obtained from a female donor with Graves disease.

CDR3 loop: CASSNYKGRGTGANVLTF. The CDR3 coding sequence is TGTGCCAGCAGCAACTACAAAGGGAGGGGAACTGGGGCCAACGTCCTGACTTTC. The chain recombines TRBV7-2 with TRBJ2-6, with 7 bases that match TRBD2. Trimming at V came to 5 bases and at J to 2 bases, leaving 12 bases not matched to a gene. CDR1 and CDR2 (germline): SGHTA, FQGNSA. The CDR3 loop spans 18 amino acids.